The subject of this entry is one TCR beta chain. This entry comes from a study of CD8 T cells in Susac syndrome. An input of roughly 0.5 to 1 ug of RNA was subjected to reverse transcription using random hexamers. Amplification of TCR beta CDR3 used immunoSEQ multiplex PCR across 54 Vbeta and 13 Jbeta. Using its own MiXCR run on the immunoSEQ multiplex PCR reads, TCRdb lists one record per CDR3 protein. Here the sample spans about 300,000 distinct CDR3 sequences, 90% to 95% being singletons. TCR beta sequencing was performed on blood CD8+ and CD4+ T cells. Trimming removed 2 bases at V and 5 bases at J, with 11 bases between. This CDR3 comprises 13 residues. Per germline, CDR1 SGHNT and CDR2 YYREEE (reference sequence).

The source is a human donor with multiple sclerosis. The rearrangement joins TRBV5-4 to TRBJ2-7; D call uncertain. The sample taken for sequencing was CD4+ T cells from PBMCs. CDR3 DNA: TGTGCCAGCAGCTTAGGGCATTCTAACGAGCAGTACTTC. It specifies CASSLGHSNEQYF.